Shown below are 30 T cell receptor beta chains from a single sample sequenced in a study of cytomegalovirus exposure and HLA in healthy donors. Use of 60 Vbeta and 13 Jbeta primers characterized the PCR. The table came from immunoSEQ multiplex PCR; TCRdb's copy has only in-frame clones and leaves some out. The sample consists of over 150,000 clones, over 70% of them appearing once. The source material was PBMCs. These receptors all stem from a man younger than 40 in good health and CMV-seropositive.

This sequence joins TRBV7-2 and TRBJ2-1; TRBD2 aligns across 8 bases. There are 15 residues in the CDR3. CDR1 is SGHTA and CDR2 is FQGNSA in the germline V gene. V lost 4 bases and J lost 2; bases outside the gene matches: 4. The CDR3 bases are TGTGCCAGCAGCTACACTAGCGGTCCCTACAATGAGCAGTTCTTC. This encodes CASSYTSGPYNEQFF.

This sequence joins TRBV29-1 and TRBJ1-2; 8 bases fit TRBD1. The CDR3 loop spans 14 amino acids. V lost 0 bases and J lost 4; bases outside the gene matches: 4. Germline CDR1 SQVTM, CDR2 ANQGSEA. The CDR3 sequence is CSVEETGALYGYTF. The CDR3 DNA reads TGCAGCGTTGAAGAGACAGGGGCCCTCTATGGCTACACCTTC.

Turning to this clone: One junction end does not reproduce the germline sequence, and a read error may be involved. The chain combines TRBV7-9 with TRBJ1-2; a weak D match, TRBD1 (5 bases). Germline CDR1 and CDR2: SEHNR and FQNEAQ (reference sequence). The CDR3 covers 14 residues. The CDR3 spells CSSSLGAQSYGYTF. The CDR3 coding sequence is TGTTCCAGCAGCTTAGGGGCTCAGTCCTATGGCTACACCTTC.

The chain has TRBV7-2 and TRBJ2-7; D is perhaps TRBD1 (5 bases). This CDR3 comprises 15 residues. V gave up 5 bases and J gave up 5 bases, with 19 bases separating them. Germline values: CDR1 SGHTA, CDR2 FQGNSA. The CDR3 coding sequence is TGTGCCAGCAGCCCAACAGGATCCTCTCGGGACGAGCAGTACTTC. Translated, it gives CASSPTGSSRDEQYF.

The chain links TRBV2 to TRBJ2-5; 8 positions match TRBD2. Germline V gene sequence: CDR1 SNHLY, CDR2 FYNNEI. The CDR3 is made up of 15 amino acids. Unmatched junction bases numbered 6, after V lost 4 bases and J lost 2 bases. The CDR3: CASSASSGTQETQYF. DNA for the CDR3: TGTGCCAGCAGTGCGAGTAGCGGGACTCAAGAGACCCAGTACTTC.

This chain connects TRBV2 to TRBJ2-1; D may be TRBD2 (7 bases). V gave up 1 base and J gave up 8 bases, with 12 bases separating them. CDR1 is SNHLY and CDR2 is FYNNEI in the germline V gene. The CDR3 covers 14 residues. Here the CDR3 reads CASSEGGGGDEQFF. CDR3 coding DNA: TGTGCCAGCAGTGAAGGTGGCGGGGGCGATGAGCAGTTCTTC.

This clone was observed a handful of times. This chain links TRBV7-6 with TRBJ2-5, with 8 bases aligning to TRBD2. The CDR3 contains 16 residues. V dropped 3 bases and J dropped 2; count of bases not matched to a gene: 8. The V gene's germline CDR1 is SGHVS and CDR2 FNYEAQ. CDR3 sequence: CASSFLSASGQETQYF. CDR3 DNA: TGTGCCAGCAGCTTTTTATCGGCTAGCGGGCAAGAGACCCAGTACTTC.

The gene calls are TRBV2 and TRBJ2-5; 9 bases agree with TRBD1. Trimming removed 6 bases from V and 5 bases from J; junction bases left unmatched: 10. The CDR3 loop spans 15 amino acids. CDR1 is SNHLY, CDR2 FYNNEI, per germline. CDR3: CASRGDRVVRETQYF. The CDR3 nucleotides are TGTGCCAGCAGGGGGGACAGGGTGGTTAGGGAGACCCAGTACTTC.

This clone was seen a single time. The chain employs TRBV28 and TRBJ2-7; 13 nucleotides agree with TRBD2. This CDR3 spans 15 amino acids. CDR1 MDHEN and CDR2 SYDVKM come from the germline V gene. Unmatched junction bases numbered 3, after V lost 4 bases and J lost 3 bases. As DNA, the CDR3 is TGTGCCAGCAGTTCGACTAGCGGGAGGTTCTACGAGCAGTACTTC. Protein: CASSSTSGRFYEQYF.

The chain employs TRBV6-6 and TRBJ1-5; a weak D match, TRBD1 (5 bases). Germline CDR1 MNHNY, CDR2 SVGAGI (reference sequence). CDR3 length equals 16 residues. V lost 6 bases and J lost 0, with 15 bases in between. CDR3 coding DNA: TGTGCCAGCAGGACCAGGTCAGGGAATAGCAATCAGCCCCAGCATTTT. It translates to CASRTRSGNSNQPQHF.

This chain uses TRBV4-2 with TRBJ1-1; TRBD1 is a possible D gene (5 bases). CDR1 and CDR2 from the germline V gene are LGHNA and YNFKEQ. V was shortened by 4 bases and J by 5 bases, with 14 bases between the two germline ends. CDR3 size: 14 residues. The CDR3: CASSPVIQGTEAFF. The DNA for the CDR3 is TGTGCCAGCAGCCCTGTAATCCAGGGTACTGAAGCTTTCTTT.

J is TRBJ2-1 and V is TRBV7-3; D may be TRBD1 (6 bases). V was shortened by 3 bases and J by 2 bases, with 17 bases between the two germline ends. The CDR3 totals 17 residues. CDR1 SGHTA and CDR2 FQGTGA come from the germline V gene. The CDR3 DNA is TGTGCCAGCAGCTTCTCCAGGGGTGGGGGCCCCTACAATGAGCAGTTCTTC. Protein sequence: CASSFSRGGGPYNEQFF.

The chain has TRBV7-9 and TRBJ2-3, with D unclear. The CDR3 is 15 amino acids. The V end was cut by 0 bases, the J end by 5 bases, with 12 bases between. Germline lookup yields CDR1 SEHNR and CDR2 FQNEAQ (reference sequence). The CDR3 DNA follows: TGTGCCAGCAGCTTAGCGGCAGGTGGTAAAGATACGCAGTATTTT. It encodes CASSLAAGGKDTQYF. Filled out from reference TRBV7-9 and TRBJ2-3, the complete variable domain reads DTGVSQNPRHKITKRGQNVTFRCDPISEHNRLYWYRQTLGQGPEFLTYFQNEAQLEKSRLLSDRFSAERPKGSFSTLEIQRTEQGDSAMYLCASSLAAGGKDTQYFGPGTRLTVL.

The V and J genes are TRBV5-1 and TRBJ2-5, with D unclear. The CDR3 consists of 13 residues. Germline V gene sequence: CDR1 SGHRS, CDR2 YFSETQ. Trimming pared 5 bases from V and 0 bases from J, leaving 8 bases between. CDR3 DNA sequence: TGCGCCAGCAGTCTAGATTACCAAGAGACCCAGTACTTC. It is translated as CASSLDYQETQYF. Using reference TRBV5-1 and TRBJ2-5 for the parts outside the CDR3, the full variable domain is KAGVTQTPRYLIKTRGQQVTLSCSPISGHRSVSWYQQTPGQGLQFLFEYFSETQRNKGNFPGRFSGRQFSNSRSEMNVSTLELGDSALYLCASSLDYQETQYFGPGTRLLVL.

This clone has just one count. The V call is TRBV4-1, the J call TRBJ2-1; TRBD2 agrees at 8 bases. The CDR3 has 15 residues. Trimming at V came to 4 bases and at J to 5 bases, leaving 7 bases not matched to a gene. Per germline, CDR1 MGHRA and CDR2 YSYEKL. The CDR3 is CASSLRLAPNNEQFF. For the CDR3, the DNA is TGCGCCAGCAGCCTTCGACTAGCGCCCAACAATGAGCAGTTCTTC.

This chain links TRBV10-3 with TRBJ2-7; 10 bases are a match to TRBD1. The CDR3 contains 14 residues. The J segment lost 3 bases and the V segment lost 6 bases, leaving 5 bases of the junction unmatched. Germline values: CDR1 ENHRY, CDR2 SYGVKD. The CDR3 DNA reads TGTGCCATCAGAGGAGGACAGGGGGTCTACGAGCAGTACTTC. The encoded protein is CAIRGGQGVYEQYF.

This chain's CDR3 is CASSPGPHSVSGGRDGYTF. The CDR3 coding sequence is TGTGCCAGCAGCCCCGGACCTCACTCCGTCTCAGGGGGACGGGATGGCTACACCTTC. The J gene is TRBJ1-2, the V gene TRBV21-1; the table calls TRBD1, which could not be checked here. TRBV21-1 is deemed a pseudogene. The CDR3 covers 19 residues.

V is TRBV28 and J is TRBJ1-2; maybe TRBD1 (5 bases). The ends were cut back, 2 bases at V and 8 bases at J, with 9 bases in the middle. From germline, CDR1 is MDHEN and CDR2 SYDVKM. The CDR3 is 12 amino acids. CDR3 protein: CASSLAGSGYTF. CDR3 bases: TGTGCCAGCAGTTTAGCAGGGTCCGGCTACACCTTC.

The chain joins TRBV15 to TRBJ2-3, with D possibly TRBD1 on 7 matching bases. V was trimmed by 1 base and J by 5 bases, leaving 13 bases between them. Germline V gene lookup returns CDR1 LNHNV and CDR2 YYDKDF (reference sequence). This CDR3 comprises 15 residues. In nucleotides, the CDR3 is TGTGCCACCAGCAGAGCCGCAGGGGGGCGAGATACGCAGTATTTT. This encodes CATSRAAGGRDTQYF.

V usage is TRBV5-4 and J usage is TRBJ2-7; TRBD2 matches 7 bases. V gave up 2 bases and J gave up 0 bases; unmatched junction bases: 8. The germline V gene encodes CDR1 SGHNT and CDR2 YYREEE (reference sequence). The CDR3 totals 16 residues. The CDR3 nucleotides read TGTGCCAGCAGCTTATCGTCCGGGACTATCTCCTACGAGCAGTACTTC. Amino acids: CASSLSSGTISYEQYF.

This rearrangement joins TRBV28 to TRBJ2-1; a possible D gene is TRBD2 (7 bases). The V and J ends lost 8 bases and 7 bases respectively, with 27 bases between them. The CDR3 has 17 amino acids. Germline lookup yields CDR1 MDHEN and CDR2 SYDVKM. CDR3 residues: CASGRAGSATGLNEQFF. The CDR3 DNA is TGTGCCAGCGGGAGAGCGGGATCGGCTACAGGGTTAAATGAGCAGTTCTTC. The full variable domain, in which reference TRBV28 and TRBJ2-1 provide the parts outside the CDR3, is DVKVTQSSRYLVKRTGEKVFLECVQDMDHENMFWYRQDPGLGLRLIYFSYDVKMKEKGDIPEGYSVSREKKERFSLILESASTNQTSMYLCASGRAGSATGLNEQFFGPGTRLTVL.

The rearrangement joins TRBV2 to TRBJ2-3, with 8 bases identical to TRBD2. Germline V gene data show CDR1 as SNHLY and CDR2 as FYNNEI. This CDR3 region has 15 residues. The ends lost 5 bases at V and 4 bases at J; junction bases unmatched: 8. As DNA, the CDR3 is TGTGCCAGCAGTTTTCAAGCGGGAGACGCAGATACGCAGTATTTT. Protein product: CASSFQAGDADTQYF.

The chain has TRBV7-9 and TRBJ2-1; 9 bases match TRBD2. The V segment lost 4 bases and the J segment 7 bases; nucleotides outside the gene matches: 11. The germline CDR1 and CDR2 sequences are SEHNR and FQNEAQ (reference sequence). The CDR3 sequence is 16 residues long. The CDR3 reads CASSSPWREGRNEQFF. For the CDR3, the DNA is TGTGCCAGCAGCTCCCCGTGGCGGGAGGGCCGAAATGAGCAGTTCTTC.

The chain joins TRBV27 to TRBJ1-2, with D possibly matching TRBD1 (6 bases). In germline, CDR1 is MNHEY, CDR2 SMNVEV (reference sequence). CDR3 length: 16 residues. V was clipped by 2 bases and J by 1 base, with 14 bases between them. CDR3 coding DNA: TGTGCCAGCAGTTTAGGGTCGATAGGGGGTAACTATGGCTACACCTTC. This sequence encodes CASSLGSIGGNYGYTF.

The chain uses TRBV4-1 and TRBJ2-1, with 7 bases identical to TRBD2. V trimming: 0 bases; J trimming: 5 bases; junction bases outside the gene matches: 10. Germline values: CDR1 MGHRA, CDR2 YSYEKL. The CDR3 extends over 17 amino acids. The CDR3 sequence is CASSQDPPTSDNNEQFF. The CDR3 DNA follows: TGCGCCAGCAGCCAAGATCCCCCCACTAGCGACAACAATGAGCAGTTCTTC.

The chain joins TRBV28 to TRBJ2-7; D unclear. The CDR3 length is 11 residues. The germline CDR1 and CDR2 sequences are MDHEN and SYDVKM. The CDR3 DNA reads as TGTGCGACGGCGGTTTCCTACGAGCAGTACTTC. As protein: CATAVSYEQYF.

This rearrangement joins TRBV19 to TRBJ2-4, with D tentatively TRBD2 (6 bases). Trimming took off 6 bases at V and 0 bases at J, with 12 bases between the two ends. The CDR3 loop spans 15 amino acids. Germline V lookup: CDR1 LNHDA, CDR2 SQIVND (reference sequence). The CDR3 loop is CASSGGRRAKNIQYF. CDR3 sequence (DNA): TGTGCCAGTAGCGGAGGGCGGAGAGCCAAAAACATTCAGTACTTC.

The V and J genes are TRBV5-3 and TRBJ1-1, with D possibly being TRBD1 (5 bases). TRBV5-3 is identified as an open reading frame with a role that is uncertain. The CDR3 is made up of 18 amino acids. The germline V and J ends were trimmed by 2 bases and 0 bases, with 20 bases remaining between them. The CDR3 sequence is CARSFIVRGGVLNTEAFF. The DNA of the CDR3 is TGTGCCAGAAGCTTCATCGTAAGGGGTGGGGTTCTGAACACTGAAGCTTTCTTT.

The V call is TRBV15, the J call TRBJ1-5; 7 positions agree with TRBD1. Germline loops: CDR1 LNHNV, CDR2 YYDKDF (reference sequence). This CDR3 contains 14 residues. After removal of 2 bases from V and 7 bases from J, the junction contained 5 bases not matched to a gene. This CDR3 reads CATSRQGGGQPQHF. The CDR3 DNA sequence: TGTGCCACCAGCAGACAGGGGGGAGGCCAGCCCCAGCATTTT.

The V call is TRBV28, the J call TRBJ2-2, with 10 positions matching TRBD2. V was clipped by 4 bases and J by 5 bases; unmatched bases: 10. The CDR3 is made up of 17 amino acids. Germline V lookup: CDR1 MDHEN, CDR2 SYDVKM. The CDR3 bases are TGTGCCAGCAGTTCTAGCGGGAGCGGGTTAAGGACCGGGGAGCTGTTTTTT. It specifies CASSSSGSGLRTGELFF.